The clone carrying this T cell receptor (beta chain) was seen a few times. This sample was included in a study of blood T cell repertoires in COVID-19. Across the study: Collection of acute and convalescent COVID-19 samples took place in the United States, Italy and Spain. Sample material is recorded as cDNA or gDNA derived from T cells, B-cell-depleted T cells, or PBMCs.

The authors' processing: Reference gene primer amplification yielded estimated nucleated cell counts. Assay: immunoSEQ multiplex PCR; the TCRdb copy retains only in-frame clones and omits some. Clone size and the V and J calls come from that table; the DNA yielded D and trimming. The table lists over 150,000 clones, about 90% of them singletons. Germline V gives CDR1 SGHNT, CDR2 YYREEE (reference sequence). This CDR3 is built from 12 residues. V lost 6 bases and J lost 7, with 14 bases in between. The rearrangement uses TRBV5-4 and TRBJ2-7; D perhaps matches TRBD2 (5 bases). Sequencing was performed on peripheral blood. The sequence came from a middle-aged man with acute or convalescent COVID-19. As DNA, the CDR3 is TGTGCCAGCAACGGGTTAAGAGGGGAGCAGTACTTC. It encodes CASNGLRGEQYF.